The rows below give T cell receptor beta chains drawn from one sample of a study of glioma-infiltrating T cells. In TCRdb, the multiplex PCR reads were re-called with MiXCR into one record per CDR3 protein. This sample carries some 85,000 distinct CDR3 sequences, 23% of them seen once, and the ten largest clones take approximately 6.7%. The sequenced sample consisted of glioma tissue, nonneoplastic brain tissue, or PBMCs (not recorded which). Receptors originate from a human donor with low-grade glioma or glioblastoma, undergoing nonglioma brain surgery, or in good health (not recorded which). Each CDR3 is given without its conserved first and last residue.

>TRBV4-1|TRBJ1-6
ASSQDKDRNSPLH
>TRBV20-1|TRBJ1-1
SASPPGHTEAF
>TRBV4-1|TRBJ1-2
ASSQRTNSYGYT
>TRBV19|TRBJ1-1
ASSIGASTEAF
>TRBV7-2|TRBJ1-6
ASRTVNSYNSPLH
>TRBV7-2|TRBJ2-2
ASSFRDRGELF
>TRBV19|TRBJ2-3
ASRGPYTDTQY
>TRBV29-1|TRBJ2-1
SVPTGTRVEQF
>TRBV5-5|TRBJ1-1
ASSLYGTGEREAF
>TRBV5-6|TRBJ2-4
ASSSQVIQNIQY
>TRBV5-1|TRBJ2-3
ASSMTGSTDTQY
>TRBV3-1|TRBJ2-1
ASSQPSGGRHNEQF
>TRBV29-1|TRBJ2-3
IVTSPRGDTQY
>TRBV4-2|TRBJ2-1
ASRVASGTYNEQF
>TRBV5-4|TRBJ2-1
ASTMTGKEGEQF
>TRBV7-2|TRBJ2-1
ASSLRFRQGGYNEQF
>TRBV19|TRBJ1-2
ASSIYENYGYT
>TRBV7-2|TRBJ1-5
ASSLGRGGDPQH
>TRBV5-1|TRBJ1-3
ASSLDHASGNTIY
>TRBV6-1|TRBJ2-1
ASPFGLAGGYNEQF
>TRBV6-5|TRBJ2-3
ASSHAETQY
>TRBV2|TRBJ1-5
ASSSETGRSNQPQH
>TRBV11-2|TRBJ2-5
ASSYTLRETQY
>TRBV20-1|TRBJ2-5
SARDRSASVETQY
>TRBV20-1|TRBJ2-2
SAPLGLTGELF
>TRBV6-1|TRBJ1-5
AVRPTGRTQPQH
>TRBV3-1|TRBJ2-2
ASSQGGELF
>TRBV6-1|TRBJ1-3
ASQGLSVGNTIY
>TRBV3-1|TRBJ2-5
ASSQGNKPTGTQY
>TRBV2|TRBJ2-7
ASSPGTPNIYEQY
>TRBV7-2|TRBJ2-5
ASSLGSETQY
>TRBV10-3|TRBJ2-1
ATGLAGGPVQF
>TRBV5-6|TRBJ2-3
ASSLMAGGTDTQY
>TRBV27|TRBJ1-4
ASGFWAAAGENEKLF
>TRBV29-1|TRBJ1-1
SVGQGGATEAF
>TRBV4-2|TRBJ1-2
ASSTHPGYGYT
>TRBV4-2|TRBJ2-3
ASSQDSLAGGRADTQY
>TRBV27|TRBJ1-2
VSSLAMSSLYGYT
>TRBV11-2|TRBJ2-3
ASSLDRGRRTQY
>TRBV6-1|TRBJ2-1
ASSLAGTSPYNEQF
>TRBV5-1|TRBJ2-7
ASSLEGQSYYEQY
>TRBV18|TRBJ2-6
ASSELGANVLT
>TRBV19|TRBJ1-5
ASMAGGNSNQPQH
>TRBV18|TRBJ2-1
ASSPSSGRGPYNEQF
>TRBV27|TRBJ1-3
ASSRTPGPGNTIY
>TRBV3-1|TRBJ1-2
ASIPIQGADYGYT
>TRBV3-1|TRBJ2-5
ASSPNHQETQY
>TRBV19|TRBJ2-1
ASSSRVRGYNEQF
>TRBV5-1|TRBJ2-3
ASSLANRGDTQY
>TRBV11-2|TRBJ2-3
ASSEGLDSIWGTQY
>TRBV20-1|TRBJ1-5
SARDRTGYTQPQH
>TRBV5-1|TRBJ2-5
ASSLVPGLEETQY